The clone carrying this TCR beta chain was recorded at least ten times. TCRdb re-derived calls from the reads in MiXCR, one entry per CDR3 protein. Counted here are about 10,000 distinct CDR3 sequences, 15% to 20% occurring once; the ten biggest clones make up around 1.7%. The data belong to a study of liver allograft versus peripheral blood T cells. Study as a whole: Transplanted livers and recipients' peripheral blood had their T cell receptor repertoires compared.

The CDR3 loop spans 14 amino acids. The V and J ends lost 5 bases and 2 bases respectively, with 12 bases between them. Germline CDR1 and CDR2: LNHDA and SQIVND (reference sequence). The chain couples TRBV19 to TRBJ1-2, with D perhaps TRBD1 (5 bases). The receptor's source is a human patient who had a liver transplant. A share of the T cells may be of graft donor origin. CDR3 coding DNA: TGTGCCAGTAGTCCTAGGGACGGGAACTATGGCTACACCTTC. Residues: CASSPRDGNYGYTF.